This T cell receptor beta chain was sequenced for a study of blood T cells in healthy people across ages. Study at large: About one barcoded beta molecule was captured per two T cells (by template switching).

Germline trimming cut 8 bases from V and 9 bases from J; bases unmatched to any gene: 10. In germline, CDR1 is SNHLY, CDR2 FYNNEI. The CDR3 has 13 residues. This clonotype was picked up a small number of times. Its antigen is unidentified. Study-wide findings and caveats: Naive T cell percentage showed a strong correlation with TCR beta diversity.

A second PCR of roughly 7 to 11 cycles used a sample-barcoded 5' primer and a J-beta primer mix. MiXCR, run by TCRdb on the 5' RACE reads, gives a single entry per CDR3 protein. This sample has about 380,000 distinct CDR3 sequences, with about half found just once. The TCR sequence derives from a man aged 55-75 years in good health. The sequencing sample was made of blood. V usage is TRBV2 and J usage is TRBJ2-1; 7 nucleotides align to TRBD2. The CDR3 region has the DNA TGTGCCAGCGATACCTCCGGGGGGTTTGAGCAGTTCTTC. Translated, it gives CASDTSGGFEQFF.